Listed below are T cell receptor beta chains from one sample, sequenced in a study of regulatory T cells in long-lasting Graves disease. In TCRdb, the multiplex PCR reads were re-called with MiXCR into one record per CDR3 protein. Of hundreds of thousands of distinct CDR3 sequences listed, less than 25% are singletons. Material: peripheral blood mononuclear cells (PBMCs), obtained when the disease was refractory, from a patient treated with antithyroid drugs. These receptors were obtained from a female donor with Graves disease. Both conserved end residues are part of each CDR3. D genes are given only for firm matches. The size of a clone is reported for some rows only, either as once, few or many, or as a class for expanded clones.

TRBJ1-4	few	TRBV27	TRBD1	CASKGQGYVTNEKLFF	TGTGCCAGCAAAGGACAGGGTTATGTGACTAATGAAAAACTGTTTTTT
TRBJ2-7	many	TRBV7-2	TRBD2	CASSYEPGTSAEQYF	TGTGCCAGCAGCTACGAACCCGGGACTAGCGCCGAGCAGTACTTC
TRBJ2-7	-	TRBV20-1	TRBD2	CSAEPQREDYEQYF	TGCAGTGCTGAGCCTCAGCGGGAGGACTACGAGCAGTACTTC
TRBJ2-1	once	TRBV7-2	-	CASSLGLMQFF	TGTGCCAGCAGCTTGGGCCTGATGCAGTTCTTC
TRBJ1-4	many	TRBV28	TRBD1	CASSRPTGFVFF	TGTGCCAGCAGTCGACCGACAGGGTTCGTGTTTTTT
TRBJ1-2	-	TRBV10-2	-	CASRDSSLNYGYTF	TGCGCCAGCAGAGACAGCTCCTTGAACTATGGCTACACCTTC
TRBJ2-2	-	TRBV7-8	TRBD2	CASSIPSGGITTGELFF	TGTGCCAGCAGCATACCTTCGGGGGGGATTACTACCGGGGAGCTGTTTTTT
TRBJ2-5	-	TRBV7-2	-	CASSPDYQETQYF	TGTGCCAGCAGCCCAGACTACCAAGAGACCCAGTACTTC
TRBJ2-5	-	TRBV2	TRBD2	CASTPGTSGSWTQYF	TGTGCCAGCACCCCCGGGACTAGCGGGAGCTGGACCCAGTACTTC
TRBJ1-1	once	TRBV19	TRBD1	CASIDRVMNTKAFF	TGTGCCAGTATCGACAGGGTTATGAACACTAAAGCTTTCTTT
TRBJ1-5	-	TRBV11-2	TRBD1	CASSNGTVNQPQHF	TGTGCCAGCAGCAATGGGACAGTCAATCAGCCCCAGCATTTT
TRBJ2-7	few	TRBV3-1	-	CASSQEVARQRSYEQYF	TGTGCCAGCAGCCAAGAAGTGGCGAGACAGCGATCCTACGAGCAGTACTTC
TRBJ1-1	few	TRBV19	-	CASSIPGMTEAFF	TGTGCCAGTAGTATACCAGGGATGACTGAAGCTTTCTTT
TRBJ1-1	many	TRBV12-3/TRBV12-4	-	CASSSQMNTEAFF	TGTGCCAGCAGTTCCCAAATGAACACTGAAGCTTTCTTT
TRBJ2-2	-	TRBV20-1	-	CSASESPTVAGELFF	TGCAGTGCTAGTGAGAGCCCTACCGTAGCCGGGGAGCTGTTTTTT
TRBJ2-3	-	TRBV7-8	-	CASSLAAATSTDTQYF	TGTGCCAGCAGCTTAGCCGCGGCCACTAGCACAGATACGCAGTATTTT
TRBJ1-2	few	TRBV5-1	-	CASSEGKPGGYTF	TGCGCCAGCAGTGAGGGGAAACCTGGCGGCTACACCTTC
TRBJ1-1	-	TRBV20-1	-	CSARDEGDWGNTEAFF	TGCAGTGCTAGAGATGAGGGTGATTGGGGGAACACTGAAGCTTTCTTT
TRBJ1-5	-	TRBV6-1	-	CASSILRVGQPQHF	TGTGCCAGCAGTATCCTCAGGGTGGGTCAGCCCCAGCATTTT
TRBJ1-5	-	TRBV5-1	-	CASSLIRSREDQPQHF	TGCGCCAGCAGCTTGATTAGGTCCAGGGAGGATCAGCCCCAGCATTTT
TRBJ2-7	-	TRBV18	TRBD1	CASSPDGSHRGFYEQYF	TGTGCCAGCTCACCGGACGGTTCCCACAGGGGATTCTACGAGCAGTACTTC
TRBJ1-4	many	TRBV12-3/TRBV12-4	-	CASSLSIQEATNEKLFF	TGTGCCAGCAGTTTAAGTATCCAGGAGGCAACTAATGAAAAACTGTTTTTT
TRBJ2-6	-	TRBV6-2/TRBV6-3	-	CASSYSTLSGANVLTF	TGTGCCAGCAGTTACTCGACTCTTTCTGGGGCCAACGTCCTGACTTTC
TRBJ1-5	many	TRBV5-1	-	CASSLTGPNQPQHF	TGCGCCAGCAGCTTGACAGGGCCTAATCAGCCCCAGCATTTT
TRBJ1-5	few	TRBV6-9	-	CASSYPGSPNQPQHF	TGTGCCAGCAGTTACCCGGGGTCCCCCAATCAGCCCCAGCATTTT
TRBJ2-5	many	TRBV7-9	TRBD2	CASSPGTSGETQYF	TGTGCCAGCAGCCCCGGGACTAGCGGAGAGACCCAGTACTTC
TRBJ2-7	few	TRBV20-1	TRBD2	CSASDLAGAPYEQYF	TGCAGTGCTAGCGACTTAGCGGGAGCCCCCTACGAGCAGTACTTC
TRBJ2-7	many	TRBV11-2	-	CASTSITGLGYEQYF	TGTGCCAGCACCTCAATAACGGGACTTGGGTACGAGCAGTACTTC
TRBJ1-1	-	TRBV3-1	-	CASSQGIGTEAFF	TGTGCCAGCAGCCAAGGCATCGGGACTGAAGCTTTCTTT
TRBJ2-5	many	TRBV11-2	-	CASSSVTIGQETQYF	TGTGCCAGCAGCTCGGTGACTATTGGACAAGAGACCCAGTACTTC
TRBJ1-3	many	TRBV28	-	CATLRHGNTIYF	TGTGCCACGCTAAGGCACGGAAACACCATATATTTT
TRBJ2-3	-	TRBV5-1	-	CASSLGATLGDTQYF	TGCGCCAGCAGCTTGGGGGCCACTCTTGGGGATACGCAGTATTTT
TRBJ2-1	-	TRBV11-2	-	CASSLIAGTYINEQFF	TGTGCCAGCAGCTTAATCGCAGGGACCTACATCAATGAGCAGTTCTTC
TRBJ2-7	many	TRBV2	TRBD2	CASQTSGTRYEQYF	TGTGCCAGCCAGACTAGCGGGACTCGTTACGAGCAGTACTTC
TRBJ2-5	-	TRBV7-2	TRBD2	CASSPRAGAGETQYF	TGTGCCAGCAGCCCCCGAGCGGGGGCAGGAGAGACCCAGTACTTC
TRBJ2-5	many	TRBV7-2	TRBD2	CASSLVASGTETQYF	TGTGCCAGCAGCTTGGTCGCTAGCGGGACGGAGACCCAGTACTTC
TRBJ1-5	-	TRBV19	-	CASSIDQGLRGSQPQHF	TGTGCCAGTAGTATAGATCAGGGGTTGAGGGGATCTCAGCCCCAGCATTTT
TRBJ1-5	many	TRBV6-1	TRBD1	CASSRGQGISNQPQHF	TGTGCCAGCAGCAGGGGACAGGGGATAAGCAATCAGCCCCAGCATTTT
TRBJ2-6	-	TRBV10-3	TRBD1	CAIRQGAAISGANVLTF	TGTGCCATCAGACAGGGGGCGGCCATCTCTGGGGCCAACGTCCTGACTTTC
TRBJ2-7	-	TRBV7-2	-	CASSTRGTSTPEQYF	TGTGCCAGCAGCACCCGAGGGACCTCCACCCCGGAGCAGTACTTC
TRBJ1-5	many	TRBV28	-	CASSLRGLSNQPQHF	TGTGCCAGCAGTTTAAGGGGACTTAGCAATCAGCCCCAGCATTTT
TRBJ2-7	few	TRBV18	-	CASSPGTMGYEQYF	TGTGCCAGCTCACCTGGGACGATGGGGTACGAGCAGTACTTC
TRBJ2-2	-	TRBV29-1	-	CSGVPANTGELFF	TGCAGTGGGGTTCCCGCGAACACCGGGGAGCTGTTTTTT
TRBJ2-7	-	TRBV19	TRBD1	CASSTGTGDYEQYF	TGTGCCAGTAGTACCGGGACAGGGGACTACGAGCAGTACTTC
TRBJ2-7	-	TRBV27	TRBD2	CASIPSGSLGEQYF	TGTGCCAGCATTCCCAGCGGGAGTCTAGGGGAGCAGTACTTC